Below, one T cell receptor (beta chain) is given with its context. The antigen is not known. TCRdb re-called the reads with MiXCR, one entry per CDR3 protein. The top ten hold about an eighth of the sample, which has about 890,000 distinct CDR3 sequences, about 33% seen once. These data are taken from a study of T cell repertoires in cytomegalovirus infection. V dropped 5 bases and J dropped 1; count of bases not matched to a gene: 5. Per the germline V gene, CDR1 is MNHNS and CDR2 is SASEGT. The CDR3 is 15 amino acids. The sequencing used cultured CD8+ T cells from PBMCs, collected from culture after CMV antigen stimulation. V is TRBV6-1 and J is TRBJ2-3, with TRBD2 identical over 8 bases. This receptor was obtained from a human donor in good health (CMV status not recorded). Some clones in this sample may be carry-over from other donors' samples. In DNA form, the CDR3 reads TGTGCCAGCAGTCCGGGGGGGCGGGGCACAGATACGCAGTATTTT. This translates into CASSPGGRGTDTQYF.